Here is one TCR beta chain with its context. These data are taken from a study of cytomegalovirus exposure and HLA in healthy donors. After removal of 5 bases from V and 2 bases from J, the junction contained 4 bases not matched to a gene. Germline V gene data show CDR1 as MRHNA and CDR2 as SNTAGT. This CDR3 spans 14 amino acids. Produced via immunoSEQ multiplex PCR; TCRdb's table is partial and in-frame only. The sample includes under 75,000 clones, around 81% seen only once; the top ten take around 3%. The TCR was taken from a man under 40 in good health and CMV-seronegative. Sequencing used PBMCs. The chain combines TRBV6-4 with TRBJ2-3; TRBD1 aligns across 7 bases. Here the CDR3 DNA reads TGTGCCAGCAGTTCGGGACAGCACACAGATACGCAGTATTTT. This codes for CASSSGQHTDTQYF.